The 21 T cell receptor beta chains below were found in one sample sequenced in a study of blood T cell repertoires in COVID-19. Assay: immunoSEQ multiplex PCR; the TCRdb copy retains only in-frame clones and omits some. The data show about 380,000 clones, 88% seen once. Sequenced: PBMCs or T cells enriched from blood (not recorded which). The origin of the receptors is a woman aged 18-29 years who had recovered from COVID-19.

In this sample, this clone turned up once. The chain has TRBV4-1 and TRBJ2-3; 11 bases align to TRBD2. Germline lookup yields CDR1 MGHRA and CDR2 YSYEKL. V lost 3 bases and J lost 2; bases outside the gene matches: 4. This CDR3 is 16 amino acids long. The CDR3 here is CASSHGTSGATDTQYF. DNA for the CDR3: TGCGCCAGCAGCCACGGGACTAGCGGAGCCACAGATACGCAGTATTTT.

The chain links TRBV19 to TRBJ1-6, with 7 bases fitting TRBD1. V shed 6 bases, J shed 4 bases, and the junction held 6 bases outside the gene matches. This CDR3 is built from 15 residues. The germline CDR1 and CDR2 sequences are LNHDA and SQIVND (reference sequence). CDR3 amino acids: CASSEGQSYNSPLHF. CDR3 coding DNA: TGTGCCAGTAGCGAGGGACAGTCATATAATTCACCCCTCCACTTT.

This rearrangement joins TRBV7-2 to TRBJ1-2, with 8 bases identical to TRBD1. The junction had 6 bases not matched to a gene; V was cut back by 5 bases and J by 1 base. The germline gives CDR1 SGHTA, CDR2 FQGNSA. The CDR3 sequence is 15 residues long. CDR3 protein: CASSPLTGVNYGYTF. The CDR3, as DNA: TGTGCCAGCAGCCCGCTGACAGGGGTTAACTATGGCTACACCTTC.

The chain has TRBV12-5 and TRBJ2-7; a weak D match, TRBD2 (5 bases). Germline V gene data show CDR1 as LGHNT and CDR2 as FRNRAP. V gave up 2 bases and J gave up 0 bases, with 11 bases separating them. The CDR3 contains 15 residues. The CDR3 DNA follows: TGTGCTAGTGGTTTGAGGGTGGGGAGCTCCTACGAGCAGTACTTC. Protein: CASGLRVGSSYEQYF.

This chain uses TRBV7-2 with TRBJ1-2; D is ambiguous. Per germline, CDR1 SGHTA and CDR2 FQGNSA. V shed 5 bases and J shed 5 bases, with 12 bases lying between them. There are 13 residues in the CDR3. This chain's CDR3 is CASSREGGYGYTF. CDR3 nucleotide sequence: TGTGCCAGCAGCAGAGAGGGCGGATATGGCTACACCTTC.

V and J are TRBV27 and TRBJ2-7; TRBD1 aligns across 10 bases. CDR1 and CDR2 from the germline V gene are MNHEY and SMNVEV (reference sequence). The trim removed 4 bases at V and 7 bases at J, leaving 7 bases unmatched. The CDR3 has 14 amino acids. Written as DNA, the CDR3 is TGTGCCAGCAGTTCCTGGACAGGGGGACTAGAGCAGTACTTC. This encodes CASSSWTGGLEQYF.

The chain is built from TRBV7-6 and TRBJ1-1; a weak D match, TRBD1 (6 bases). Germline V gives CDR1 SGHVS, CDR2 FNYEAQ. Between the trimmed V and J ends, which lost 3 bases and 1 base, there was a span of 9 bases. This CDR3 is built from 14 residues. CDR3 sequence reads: CASSLGHSNTEAFF. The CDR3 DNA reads TGTGCCAGCAGCTTGGGACACTCGAACACTGAAGCTTTCTTT.

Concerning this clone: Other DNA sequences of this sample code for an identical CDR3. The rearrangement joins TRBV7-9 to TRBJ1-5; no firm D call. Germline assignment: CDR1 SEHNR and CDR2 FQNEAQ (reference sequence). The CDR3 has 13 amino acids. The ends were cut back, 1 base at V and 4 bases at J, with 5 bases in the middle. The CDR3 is CASSLDGNQPQHF. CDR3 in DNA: TGTGCCAGCAGCTTAGACGGGAATCAGCCCCAGCATTTT.

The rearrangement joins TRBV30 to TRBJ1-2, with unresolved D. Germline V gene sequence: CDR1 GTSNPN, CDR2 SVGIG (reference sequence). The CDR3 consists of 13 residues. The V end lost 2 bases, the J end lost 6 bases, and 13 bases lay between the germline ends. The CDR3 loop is CAWSPSGEDGYTF. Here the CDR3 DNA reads TGTGCCTGGAGTCCTTCCGGAGAGGATGGCTACACCTTC. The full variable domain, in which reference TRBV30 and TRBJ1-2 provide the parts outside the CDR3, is SQTIHQWPATLVQPVGSPLSLECTVEGTSNPNLYWYRQAAGRGLQLLFYSVGIGQISSEVPQNLSASRPQDRQFILSSKKLLLSDSGFYLCAWSPSGEDGYTFGSGTRLTVV.

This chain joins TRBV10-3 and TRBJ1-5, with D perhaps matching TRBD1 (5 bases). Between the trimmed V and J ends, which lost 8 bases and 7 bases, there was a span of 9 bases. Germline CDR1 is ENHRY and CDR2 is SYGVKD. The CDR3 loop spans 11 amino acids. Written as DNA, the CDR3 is TGTGCCATCGGGGGAGGGCAGCCCCAGCATTTT. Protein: CAIGGGQPQHF.

The CDR3 DNA reads as TGTGCCAGTAGGAGGCCCGGCTACGAGCAGTACTTC. This codes for CASRRPGYEQYF. The rearrangement joins TRBV27 to TRBJ2-7; TRBD2 might be the D (5 bases). V lost 9 bases to trimming and J lost 3 bases, with 12 bases between them. This CDR3 contains 12 residues. Germline CDR1 and CDR2: MNHEY and SMNVEV (reference sequence).

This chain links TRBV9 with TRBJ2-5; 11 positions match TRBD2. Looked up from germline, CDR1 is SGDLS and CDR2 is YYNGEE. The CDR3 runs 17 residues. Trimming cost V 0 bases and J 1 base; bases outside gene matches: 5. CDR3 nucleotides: TGTGCCAGCAGCGTAGCATCCCTAGCGGGGGGCCAAGAGACCCAGTACTTC. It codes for CASSVASLAGGQETQYF.

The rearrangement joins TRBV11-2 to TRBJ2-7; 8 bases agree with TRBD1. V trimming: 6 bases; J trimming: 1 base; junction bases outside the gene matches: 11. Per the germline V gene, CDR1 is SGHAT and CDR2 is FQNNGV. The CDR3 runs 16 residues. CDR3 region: CASSLPRGLPSYEQYF. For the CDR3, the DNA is TGTGCCAGCAGTTTACCCAGGGGGCTTCCTTCCTACGAGCAGTACTTC. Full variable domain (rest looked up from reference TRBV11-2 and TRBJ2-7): EAGVAQSPRYKIIEKRQSVAFWCNPISGHATLYWYQQILGQGPKLLIQFQNNGVVDDSQLPKDRFSAERLKGVDSTLKIQPAKLEDSAVYLCASSLPRGLPSYEQYFGPGTRLTVT.

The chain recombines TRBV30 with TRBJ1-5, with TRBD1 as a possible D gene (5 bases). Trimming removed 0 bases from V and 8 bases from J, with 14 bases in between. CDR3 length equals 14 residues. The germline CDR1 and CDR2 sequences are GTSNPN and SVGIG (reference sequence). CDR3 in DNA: TGTGCCTGGAGTGTGGGCAGGGCTGTGGAGCCCCAGCATTTT. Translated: CAWSVGRAVEPQHF.

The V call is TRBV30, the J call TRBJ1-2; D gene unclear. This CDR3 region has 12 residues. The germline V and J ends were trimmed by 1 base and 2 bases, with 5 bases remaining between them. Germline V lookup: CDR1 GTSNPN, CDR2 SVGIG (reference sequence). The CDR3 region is CAWSDSNYGYTF. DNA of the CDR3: TGTGCCTGGAGTGATAGCAACTATGGCTACACCTTC. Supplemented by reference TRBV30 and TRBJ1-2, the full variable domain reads SQTIHQWPATLVQPVGSPLSLECTVEGTSNPNLYWYRQAAGRGLQLLFYSVGIGQISSEVPQNLSASRPQDRQFILSSKKLLLSDSGFYLCAWSDSNYGYTFGSGTRLTVV.

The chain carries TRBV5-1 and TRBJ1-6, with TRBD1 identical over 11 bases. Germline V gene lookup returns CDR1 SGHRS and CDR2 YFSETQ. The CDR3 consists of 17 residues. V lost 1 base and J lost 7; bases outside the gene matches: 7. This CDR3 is CASSLRGTGGGNSPLHF. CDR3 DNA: TGCGCCAGCAGCTTGAGAGGGACAGGGGGTGGAAATTCACCCCTCCACTTT.

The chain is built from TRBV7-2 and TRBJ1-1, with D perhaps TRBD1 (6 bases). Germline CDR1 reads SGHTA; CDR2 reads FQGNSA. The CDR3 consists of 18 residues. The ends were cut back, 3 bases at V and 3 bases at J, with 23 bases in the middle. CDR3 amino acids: CASSFVEGLWGQDTEAFF. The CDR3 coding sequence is TGTGCCAGCAGCTTTGTAGAAGGCCTCTGGGGGCAGGACACTGAAGCTTTCTTT.

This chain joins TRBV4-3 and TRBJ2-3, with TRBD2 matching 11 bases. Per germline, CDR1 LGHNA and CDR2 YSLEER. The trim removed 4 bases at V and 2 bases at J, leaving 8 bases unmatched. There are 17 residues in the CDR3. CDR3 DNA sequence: TGCGCCAGCAGCCCGGAGGTAGCGGGGGGGAACACAGATACGCAGTATTTT. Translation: CASSPEVAGGNTDTQYF.

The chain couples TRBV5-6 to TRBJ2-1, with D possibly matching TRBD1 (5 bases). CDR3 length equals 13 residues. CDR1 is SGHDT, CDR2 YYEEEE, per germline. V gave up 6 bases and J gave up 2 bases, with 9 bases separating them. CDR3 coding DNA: TGTGCCAGCACCAGACAGACCTACAATGAGCAGTTCTTC. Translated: CASTRQTYNEQFF.

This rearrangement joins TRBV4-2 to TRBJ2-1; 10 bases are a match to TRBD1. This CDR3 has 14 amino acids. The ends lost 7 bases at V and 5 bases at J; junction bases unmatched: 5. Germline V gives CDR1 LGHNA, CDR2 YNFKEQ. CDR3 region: CASTPGQGNNEQFF. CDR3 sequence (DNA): TGTGCCAGCACCCCGGGACAGGGGAACAATGAGCAGTTCTTC.

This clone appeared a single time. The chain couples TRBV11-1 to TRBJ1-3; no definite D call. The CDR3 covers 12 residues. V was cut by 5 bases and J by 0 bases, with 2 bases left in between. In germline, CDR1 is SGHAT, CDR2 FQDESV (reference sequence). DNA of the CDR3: TGTGCCAGCAGCCTCTCTGGAAACACCATATATTTT. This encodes CASSLSGNTIYF. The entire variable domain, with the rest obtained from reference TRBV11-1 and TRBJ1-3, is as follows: EAEVAQSPRYKITEKSQAVAFWCDPISGHATLYWYRQILGQGPELLVQFQDESVVDDSQLPKDRFSAERLKGVDSTLKIQPAELGDSAMYLCASSLSGNTIYFGEGSWLTVV.